Shown below are 22 T cell receptor beta chains from a single sample sequenced in a study of human T cells and chemical hapten exposure. Noted time point: patch test 2, 6 weeks after DPC sensitization. As for treatment: therapeutic diphenylcyclopropenone sensitization with weekly scalp DPC. TCRdb used MiXCR to reprocess the RACE reads, holding one entry per CDR3 protein. The sample has about 82,000 distinct CDR3 sequences; about 6.3% are singletons. The specimen comprised whole blood, sampled in connection with sensitization to the hapten diphenylcyclopropenone (DPC). The origin of the receptors is a woman between 25 and 40 years old with alopecia areata. Some clones in this sample may be carry-over from other donors' samples.

The CDR3 DNA follows: TGTGCCAGCAGTTTAAATTCTGGCACAGATACGCAGTATTTT. Protein product: CASSLNSGTDTQYF. The chain links TRBV12-3 or TRBV12-4 to TRBJ2-3; D is uncertain. The V end was cut by 2 bases, the J end by 1 base, with 7 bases between. The CDR3 sequence is 14 residues long.

As concerns this clonotype: Just one base apart from a much larger clone, this may be a read error. This chain links TRBV7-2 with TRBJ2-1, with D perhaps matching TRBD2 (5 bases). Germline V lookup: CDR1 SGHTA, CDR2 FQGNSA. The length of the CDR3 is 13 residues. The CDR3 region is CVSSLASETEQFF. CDR3 sequence (DNA): TGTGTCAGCAGCTTAGCGAGCGAGACTGAGCAGTTCTTC.

This clonotype was seen many times. The V and J genes are TRBV21-1 and TRBJ2-2; the table's D call, TRBD1, has no DNA check behind it. TRBV21-1 is labeled a pseudogene. The CDR3 loop spans 15 amino acids. The CDR3 DNA reads TGTGCCACGGGGGCGGCAACAACGAACACCGGGGAGCTGTTTTTT. Translation gives CATGAATTNTGELFF.

This clonotype was seen many times. The chain links TRBV25-1 to TRBJ1-4; D is unresolved. CDR1 MGHDK and CDR2 SYGVNS come from the germline V gene. Trimming stripped 3 bases from V and 8 bases from J, with 13 bases between. This CDR3 contains 14 residues. Written as DNA, the CDR3 is TGTGCCAGCAGTGACTCTAGGAGGGAGGAAAAACTGTTTTTT. The encoded protein is CASSDSRREEKLFF.

This clonotype has ten or more counts. The chain uses TRBV12-3 or TRBV12-4 and TRBJ2-2; a weak D match, TRBD1 (5 bases). Trimming stripped 5 bases from V and 7 bases from J, with 14 bases between. There are 14 residues in the CDR3. CDR3 residues: CASSLQGKGGELFF. The CDR3 coding sequence is TGTGCCAGCAGTCTCCAGGGAAAAGGCGGGGAGCTGTTTTTT.

This clonotype was found many times. The chain joins TRBV7-2 to TRBJ1-6, with D unresolved. Looked up from germline, CDR1 is SGHTA and CDR2 is FQGNSA. V lost 0 bases and J lost 7, with 13 bases in between. The CDR3 is 16 residues long. The CDR3 region is CASSLALTTTNSPLHF. As DNA, the CDR3 is TGTGCCAGCAGCTTAGCGTTGACCACTACAAATTCACCCCTCCACTTT. Variable domain in full (rest from reference TRBV7-2 and TRBJ1-6): GAGVSQSPSNKVTEKGKDVELRCDPISGHTALYWYRQSLGQGLEFLIYFQGNSAPDKSGLPSDRFSAERTGGSVSTLTIQRTQQEDSAVYLCASSLALTTTNSPLHFGNGTRLTVT.

This clonotype was detected many times. This rearrangement joins TRBV4-2 to TRBJ1-2, with TRBD1 matching 7 bases. This CDR3 comprises 16 residues. Unmatched junction bases numbered 14, after V lost 2 bases and J lost 8 bases. Germline lookup yields CDR1 LGHNA and CDR2 YNFKEQ. The CDR3 DNA reads TGTGCCAGCAGCCAACTCCGTTCCGGGACAGTCGAGGGCTACACCTTC. Amino acids: CASSQLRSGTVEGYTF.

This clonotype occurred a few times. The chain recombines TRBV30 with TRBJ1-5, with D possibly being TRBD1 (6 bases). This CDR3 has 14 amino acids. The germline V gene encodes CDR1 GTSNPN and CDR2 SVGIG (reference sequence). V lost 7 bases to trimming and J lost 4 bases, with 17 bases between them. CDR3 in DNA: TGTGCCTTCTCTGGGACACAGTTGAATCAGCCCCAGCATTTT. It encodes CAFSGTQLNQPQHF.

This clonotype appeared many times. The chain has TRBV10-3 and TRBJ2-1; D is unclear. The CDR3 is made up of 14 amino acids. V dropped 0 bases and J dropped 8 bases, with 11 bases sitting between them. The V gene's germline CDR1 is ENHRY and CDR2 SYGVKD. The CDR3 DNA follows: TGTGCCATCAGTGAGTCATATACCGGCGATGAGCAGTTCTTC. Protein: CAISESYTGDEQFF.

The gene calls are TRBV6-2 or TRBV6-3 and TRBJ1-1; TRBD1 might be the D (5 bases). Germline assignment: CDR1 MNHEY and CDR2 SVGEGT. This CDR3 has 14 residues. Trimming removed 2 bases at V and 1 base at J, with 8 bases between. DNA for the CDR3: TGTGCCAGCAGTTACATTGGGGGGAACACTGAAGCTTTCTTT. It yields the protein CASSYIGGNTEAFF.

The rearrangement links TRBV5-6 to TRBJ1-5; 8 bases align to TRBD1. With V trimmed by 4 bases and J by 4 bases, 7 bases remained unmatched. The CDR3 extends over 15 amino acids. The germline gives CDR1 SGHDT, CDR2 YYEEEE. Here the CDR3 DNA reads TGTGCCAGCAGCCTATACGGGACAGGAAATCAGCCCCAGCATTTT. Protein sequence: CASSLYGTGNQPQHF.

Concerning this clonotype: Its ends do not fully match the called genes, so a read error is possible. The chain carries TRBV7-9 and TRBJ1-4, with D uncertain. This CDR3 has 15 residues. CDR1 and CDR2 from the germline V gene are SEHNR and FQNEAQ (reference sequence). CDR3 in DNA: TGTACCAGCAGCCACTTTCTCAAAGAAGGAGAAAAACTGTTTTTT. Translating gives CTSSHFLKEGEKLFF.

This clonotype was observed at least ten times. V gene TRBV12-3 or TRBV12-4 combines with J gene TRBJ1-2; 12 nucleotides align to TRBD1. This CDR3 spans 16 amino acids. Trimming removed 5 bases from V and 2 bases from J; junction bases left unmatched: 6. This CDR3 reads CASSKTGQGANYGYTF. The CDR3 region has the DNA TGTGCCAGCAGTAAGACGGGACAGGGGGCGAACTATGGCTACACCTTC.

The V call is TRBV6-6, the J call TRBJ1-5; tentative D call: TRBD1 (5 bases). The CDR3 is 15 amino acids. Between the trimmed V and J ends, which lost 0 bases and 8 bases, there was a span of 14 bases. In germline, CDR1 is MNHNY, CDR2 SVGAGI (reference sequence). For the CDR3, the DNA is TGTGCCAGCAGTTACTCAAGGGCGGACAAGGAGCCCCAGCATTTT. Protein: CASSYSRADKEPQHF.

This clonotype was detected ten times or more. The gene calls are TRBV7-6 and TRBJ2-7, with D tentatively TRBD1 (5 bases). The CDR3 sequence is 15 residues long. Deletions cut 1 base from V and 1 base from J, with 11 bases between. Germline loops: CDR1 SGHVS, CDR2 FNYEAQ. This CDR3 reads CASSLGAGRSYEQYF. CDR3 nucleotide sequence: TGTGCCAGCAGCTTAGGGGCAGGGCGGTCCTACGAGCAGTACTTC.

Ten or more counts support this clonotype. The chain couples TRBV5-1 to TRBJ1-5; the match to TRBD1 covers 7 bases. Unmatched junction bases numbered 6, after V lost 4 bases and J lost 2 bases. The CDR3 length is 15 residues. The germline gives CDR1 SGHRS, CDR2 YFSETQ. DNA for the CDR3: TGCGCCAGCAGCAACGGGACAGCCGGCAATCAGCCCCAGCATTTT. Translation gives CASSNGTAGNQPQHF.

This chain links TRBV18 with TRBJ1-1; tentative D call: TRBD1 (5 bases). Trimming pared 7 bases from V and 0 bases from J, leaving 15 bases between. The CDR3 covers 15 residues. CDR1 KGHSH and CDR2 LQKENI come from the germline V gene. This CDR3 reads CASLKTGGMNTEAFF. CDR3 in DNA: TGTGCCAGCTTAAAGACGGGGGGGATGAACACTGAAGCTTTCTTT.

This CDR3 reads CASSRGGTSGITDTQYF. CDR3 nucleotides: TGTGCCAGCAGTCGGGGGGGGACTAGCGGCATTACAGATACGCAGTATTTT. The chain carries TRBV27 and TRBJ2-3; TRBD2 matches 11 bases. The V gene's germline CDR1 is MNHEY and CDR2 SMNVEV (reference sequence). V lost 5 bases, J lost 3 bases, and 10 bases stayed unmatched. The CDR3 has 17 amino acids.

This clonotype was observed many times. This chain connects TRBV12-3 or TRBV12-4 to TRBJ2-1, with TRBD1 as a possible D gene (5 bases). This CDR3 has 12 amino acids. V dropped 6 bases and J dropped 4 bases, with 7 bases sitting between them. CDR3 sequence (DNA): TGTGCCAGCAGCCGACAGTACAATGAGCAGTTCTTC. It translates to CASSRQYNEQFF.

J is TRBJ1-1 and V is TRBV5-1, with D hard to call. The CDR3 spans 14 residues. V was pared by 1 base and J by 0 bases, with 7 bases between. The germline gives CDR1 SGHRS, CDR2 YFSETQ. CDR3 residues: CASSLMAVNTEAFF. The CDR3 DNA reads TGCGCCAGCAGCTTGATGGCGGTGAACACTGAAGCTTTCTTT. The variable domain in full, completed from reference TRBV5-1 and TRBJ1-1, reads KAGVTQTPRYLIKTRGQQVTLSCSPISGHRSVSWYQQTPGQGLQFLFEYFSETQRNKGNFPGRFSGRQFSNSRSEMNVSTLELGDSALYLCASSLMAVNTEAFFGQGTRLTVV.

The rearrangement joins TRBV3-1 to TRBJ1-1; no definite D call. V was trimmed by 4 bases and J by 0 bases, leaving 12 bases between them. This CDR3 is 15 amino acids long. Germline CDR1 is LGHDT and CDR2 is YNNKEL (reference sequence). Here the CDR3 DNA reads TGTGCCAGCAGCCGACCGATTGGATTGAACACTGAAGCTTTCTTT. Residues: CASSRPIGLNTEAFF.

This clonotype was found a few times. The chain's CDR3 is CASSGTGATNEKLFF. As DNA, the CDR3 is TGCGCCAGCAGCGGGACGGGTGCAACTAATGAAAAACTGTTTTTT. The chain employs TRBV5-1 and TRBJ1-4, with D possibly matching TRBD1 (5 bases). Trimming removed 4 bases from V and 0 bases from J, with 10 bases in between. Germline CDR1 and CDR2: SGHRS and YFSETQ. The CDR3 has 15 amino acids.